What follows are 31 T cell receptor beta chains derived from one specimen sequenced in a study of blood T cell repertoires in COVID-19. The protocol was immunoSEQ multiplex PCR, while the TCRdb copy is restricted to in-frame clones and leaves out a portion. The table includes about 170,000 clones, about 85% detected once. The sample comprised peripheral blood. Receptors were obtained from a woman aged 70-85 years with COVID-19, enrolled during active disease.

This clone is a singleton in its sample. The rearrangement joins TRBV3-1 (or the pseudogene TRBV3-2) to TRBJ2-3, with D maybe TRBD2 (6 bases). This CDR3 contains 16 residues. The germline V and J ends were trimmed by 1 base and 5 bases, with 16 bases remaining between them. Germline CDR1 LGHDT, CDR2 YNNKEL (reference sequence). In DNA, the CDR3 is TGTGCCAGCAGCCAAGCCGGCGGGATAGTTGGAGATACGCAGTATTTT. It is translated as CASSQAGGIVGDTQYF.

The V gene is TRBV7-9, the J gene TRBJ2-2; possible D gene TRBD1, 6 bases. Trimming took off 0 bases at V and 0 bases at J, with 11 bases between the two ends. This CDR3 is 17 amino acids long. Looked up from germline, CDR1 is SEHNR and CDR2 is FQNEAQ (reference sequence). The CDR3, as DNA: TGTGCCAGCAGCTTAGCTCCGACAGGCGCGAACACCGGGGAGCTGTTTTTT. Translation: CASSLAPTGANTGELFF.

This clone has only a few counts. J is TRBJ2-1 and V is TRBV12-2; whether TRBD2, the table's D call, matches the DNA was not checked. TRBV12-2 is classified as a pseudogene. The CDR3 sequence is 17 residues long. The CDR3 region has the DNA TGTGCAAGTCGCTTAGCGTATTCGGCTAGCGGGAGCAATGAGCAGTTCTTC. Translating it yields CASRLAYSASGSNEQFF.

The V gene is TRBV20-1, the J gene TRBJ2-5; no definite D call. Trimming took off 3 bases at V and 4 bases at J, with 9 bases between the two ends. Germline CDR1 DFQATT, CDR2 SNEGSKA (reference sequence). The CDR3 covers 12 residues. CDR3 protein: CSASATSETQYF. CDR3 nucleotides: TGCAGTGCTAGTGCAACTTCAGAGACCCAGTACTTC.

In its sample, this clone was seen once. The chain uses TRBV4-1 and TRBJ1-3, with D unclear. Germline CDR1 MGHRA, CDR2 YSYEKL. The CDR3 extends over 14 amino acids. Trimming took 1 base from V and 5 from J, leaving 9 bases between them. This chain's CDR3 is CASSQAAARNTIYF. The CDR3, as DNA: TGCGCCAGCAGCCAAGCCGCAGCGCGAAACACCATATATTTT.

The genes are TRBV7-2 and TRBJ1-5; D ambiguous. V was cut by 5 bases and J by 1 base, with 12 bases left in between. The CDR3 runs to 15 residues. Germline V lookup: CDR1 SGHTA, CDR2 FQGNSA. The CDR3 loop is CASSLLGESNQPQHF. CDR3 nucleotide sequence: TGTGCCAGCAGCCTCCTTGGAGAGAGCAATCAGCCCCAGCATTTT.

The V call is TRBV5-1, the J call TRBJ1-3; 8 bases fit TRBD1. CDR1 and CDR2 from the germline V gene are SGHRS and YFSETQ. Trimming cost V 4 bases and J 0 bases; bases outside gene matches: 3. This CDR3 contains 15 residues. CDR3 sequence reads: CASSETGGSGNTIYF. The CDR3 DNA reads TGCGCCAGCAGCGAAACAGGGGGCTCTGGAAACACCATATATTTT.

The chain joins TRBV27 to TRBJ2-7; tentatively, D is TRBD2 (6 bases). V was shortened by 0 bases and J by 7 bases, with 13 bases between the two germline ends. This CDR3 region has 14 residues. Germline V gene data show CDR1 as MNHEY and CDR2 as SMNVEV (reference sequence). The CDR3 DNA reads as TGTGCCAGCAGTTTATCGACGGGAGTGAGGGAGCAGTACTTC. Translation: CASSLSTGVREQYF.

V usage is TRBV2 and J usage is TRBJ2-3, with D maybe TRBD1 (6 bases). The V end lost 6 bases, the J end lost 0 bases, and 10 bases lay between the germline ends. CDR1 is SNHLY, CDR2 FYNNEI, per germline. The CDR3 is made up of 14 amino acids. In DNA, the CDR3 is TGTGCCAGCAGCCTGGGGGCTAGCACAGATACGCAGTATTTT. This encodes CASSLGASTDTQYF.

The V and J genes are TRBV2 and TRBJ1-3, with 9 bases fitting TRBD1. CDR1 and CDR2 (germline): SNHLY, FYNNEI. V lost 4 bases, J lost 7 bases, and 5 bases stayed unmatched. This CDR3 is built from 14 residues. The CDR3 DNA sequence: TGTGCCAGCAGTGCCGGGACAGGGATGAACACCATATATTTT. Translating gives CASSAGTGMNTIYF.

This clone was seen a single time. The chain couples TRBV5-4 to TRBJ2-3; D is undetermined. The germline V gene encodes CDR1 SGHNT and CDR2 YYREEE (reference sequence). V was pared by 0 bases and J by 2 bases, with 4 bases between. The length of the CDR3 is 13 residues. This CDR3 is CASSLDSTDTQYF. The CDR3 DNA is TGTGCCAGCAGCTTGGACTCCACAGATACGCAGTATTTT.

J is TRBJ2-3 and V is TRBV2, with 9 bases aligning to TRBD1. The junction had 6 bases not matched to a gene; V was cut back by 7 bases and J by 1 base. This CDR3 contains 15 residues. Germline lookup yields CDR1 SNHLY and CDR2 FYNNEI. CDR3 sequence (DNA): TGTGCCAGCACCAAGGGACAGGGCGGCACAGATACGCAGTATTTT. Its protein is CASTKGQGGTDTQYF.

The chain links TRBV11-2 to TRBJ1-5, with no clear D. The CDR3 spans 13 residues. Germline CDR1 is SGHAT and CDR2 is FQNNGV. V was trimmed by 3 bases and J by 5 bases, leaving 8 bases between them. The CDR3 sequence: CASSLSIDQPQHF. Here the CDR3 DNA reads TGTGCCAGCAGCTTGTCCATAGATCAGCCCCAGCATTTT.

The rearrangement joins TRBV5-1 to TRBJ1-6; D uncertain. This CDR3 contains 16 residues. V was pared by 2 bases and J by 7 bases, with 16 bases between. Germline V lookup: CDR1 SGHRS, CDR2 YFSETQ. The CDR3, as DNA: TGCGCCAGCAGCTTCGGCGGGCGACATGGGAATTCACCCCTCCACTTT. Protein product: CASSFGGRHGNSPLHF. Supplemented by reference TRBV5-1 and TRBJ1-6, the full variable domain reads KAGVTQTPRYLIKTRGQQVTLSCSPISGHRSVSWYQQTPGQGLQFLFEYFSETQRNKGNFPGRFSGRQFSNSRSEMNVSTLELGDSALYLCASSFGGRHGNSPLHFGNGTRLTVT.

The rearrangement joins TRBV30 to TRBJ2-7; no firm D call. V lost 3 bases to trimming and J lost 0 bases, with 15 bases between them. Germline assignment: CDR1 GTSNPN and CDR2 SVGIG (reference sequence). The CDR3 loop spans 15 amino acids. In DNA form, the CDR3 reads TGTGCCTGGAGCCTCCCGAAAACAAGCTCCTACGAGCAGTACTTC. This codes for CAWSLPKTSSYEQYF.

The rearrangement links TRBV5-6 to TRBJ1-2, with 8 bases aligning to TRBD1. The CDR3 runs 15 residues. CDR1 is SGHDT, CDR2 YYEEEE, per germline. V lost 0 bases to trimming and J lost 4 bases; unmatched junction nucleotides: 5. This chain's CDR3 is CASSLGTGHVYGYTF. The CDR3, as DNA: TGTGCCAGCAGCTTGGGGACAGGGCACGTCTATGGCTACACCTTC.

The chain carries TRBV4-2 and TRBJ1-2, with TRBD1 matching 10 bases. V lost 1 base and J lost 7; bases outside the gene matches: 9. Germline V gene data show CDR1 as LGHNA and CDR2 as YNFKEQ. The CDR3 spans 16 residues. The CDR3, as DNA: TGTGCCAGCAGCCAAGTTGGGACCGGGACAGGGGTTGGCTACACCTTC. Its translation is CASSQVGTGTGVGYTF.

The rearrangement joins TRBV6-6 to TRBJ1-3; 7 nucleotides align to TRBD1. The ends lost 4 bases at V and 10 bases at J; junction bases unmatched: 4. In germline, CDR1 is MNHNY, CDR2 SVGAGI (reference sequence). This CDR3 contains 12 residues. CDR3 DNA: TGTGCCAGCAGTTTGGAACAGGGGACCATATATTTT. It is translated as CASSLEQGTIYF.

This chain joins TRBV5-1 and TRBJ2-5; 9 bases fit TRBD2. The trim removed 4 bases at V and 6 bases at J, leaving 13 bases unmatched. This CDR3 is 16 amino acids long. The germline V gene has CDR1 SGHRS and CDR2 YFSETQ. The CDR3 nucleotides are TGCGCCAGCAGCAGGGACGGGACTAGCTTAATGCAGACCCAGTACTTC. It specifies CASSRDGTSLMQTQYF.

The chain couples TRBV2 to TRBJ1-1; 7 bases fit TRBD1. Germline values: CDR1 SNHLY, CDR2 FYNNEI. Trimming removed 4 bases from V and 4 bases from J; junction bases left unmatched: 15. This CDR3 region has 17 residues. The CDR3 protein is CASSGSGGGLPGTEAFF. Written as DNA, the CDR3 is TGTGCCAGCAGTGGGAGTGGAGGGGGCCTCCCAGGCACTGAAGCTTTCTTT.

V gene TRBV10-3 combines with J gene TRBJ1-5; TRBD1 matches 8 bases. With 5 bases clipped from V and 2 bases from J, the junction kept 2 bases outside the gene matches. The germline V gene encodes CDR1 ENHRY and CDR2 SYGVKD. The CDR3 has 14 amino acids. This CDR3 is CAISKDRGNQPQHF. CDR3 DNA sequence: TGTGCCATCAGTAAGGACAGGGGCAATCAGCCCCAGCATTTT.

The chain carries TRBV3-1 (or the pseudogene TRBV3-2) and TRBJ1-5; weak D call: TRBD1 (6 bases). Trimming took 1 base from V and 3 from J, leaving 7 bases between them. The germline V gene encodes CDR1 LGHDT and CDR2 YNNKEL (reference sequence). This CDR3 has 14 amino acids. CDR3 loop: CASSQGTANQPQHF. DNA of the CDR3: TGTGCCAGCAGCCAAGGGACAGCCAATCAGCCCCAGCATTTT.

The V and J genes are TRBV6-5 and TRBJ2-7, with TRBD2 matching over 8 bases. The junction had 4 bases not matched to a gene; V was cut back by 11 bases and J by 4 bases. Germline loops: CDR1 MNHEY, CDR2 SVGAGI. The CDR3 consists of 11 residues. The CDR3 nucleotides are TGTGCCTGCCGCGGGGGGTACGAGCAGTACGTC. Protein product: CACRGGYEQYV.

This clone was found a few times. The chain is built from TRBV7-9 and TRBJ2-7, with 12 bases lining up with TRBD1. The CDR3 is 19 residues long. The germline V gene has CDR1 SEHNR and CDR2 FQNEAQ (reference sequence). V dropped 5 bases and J dropped 2; count of bases not matched to a gene: 16. In DNA form, the CDR3 reads TGTGCCAGCAGCGAGCAACCGGGACAGGGGGCATTTCTGACCTACGAGCAGTACTTC. The encoded protein is CASSEQPGQGAFLTYEQYF.

The genes are TRBV28 and TRBJ2-1, with 8 bases identical to TRBD1. The CDR3 extends over 15 amino acids. With 5 bases clipped from V and 9 bases from J, the junction kept 12 bases outside the gene matches. The germline gives CDR1 MDHEN, CDR2 SYDVKM. The CDR3 is CASSKPGRGLGEQFF. The CDR3 bases are TGTGCCAGCAGTAAACCAGGCAGGGGGCTAGGTGAGCAGTTCTTC.

This clone was seen once. V usage is TRBV6-5 and J usage is TRBJ1-5, with TRBD1 identical over 10 bases. V lost 6 bases, J lost 5 bases, and 7 bases stayed unmatched. The germline CDR1 and CDR2 sequences are MNHEY and SVGAGI. The CDR3 has 15 amino acids. CDR3 nucleotide sequence: TGTGCCAGCAGGTCGGGGACAGGGGAACATCAGCCCCAGCATTTT. Its protein is CASRSGTGEHQPQHF.

V and J are TRBV4-1 and TRBJ1-4, with D possibly being TRBD1 (6 bases). Germline-derived CDR1 and CDR2 are MGHRA and YSYEKL. The CDR3 length is 12 residues. The V end lost 4 bases, the J end lost 8 bases, and 8 bases lay between the germline ends. The CDR3 DNA is TGCGCCAGCAGCCTAACAGGGGAAAAACTGTTTTTT. Translation: CASSLTGEKLFF.

This chain's CDR3 is CAWSVGTGSYNEQFF. CDR3 bases: TGTGCCTGGAGTGTTGGGACAGGGAGTTACAATGAGCAGTTCTTC. The gene calls are TRBV30 and TRBJ2-1; 9 bases are shared with TRBD1. The V segment lost 0 bases and the J segment 4 bases; nucleotides outside the gene matches: 4. This CDR3 has 15 amino acids. Germline V gives CDR1 GTSNPN, CDR2 SVGIG (reference sequence).

The J gene is TRBJ1-3, the V gene TRBV18, with 11 bases aligning to TRBD1. The CDR3 totals 18 residues. J lost 0 bases, V lost 4 bases, and 8 bases had no gene match. Germline lookup yields CDR1 KGHSH and CDR2 LQKENI. DNA for the CDR3: TGTGCCAGCTCACTTACCGGGACAGGGGGGAGCTCTGGAAACACCATATATTTT. It specifies CASSLTGTGGSSGNTIYF.

This chain joins TRBV3-1 (or the pseudogene TRBV3-2) and TRBJ2-5; TRBD1 is a possible D gene (6 bases). Trimming stripped 3 bases from V and 3 bases from J, with 14 bases between. The length of the CDR3 is 15 residues. The germline V gene has CDR1 LGHDT and CDR2 YNNKEL (reference sequence). This chain's CDR3 is CASSQISGVKETQYF. CDR3 bases: TGTGCCAGCAGCCAGATATCAGGGGTTAAAGAGACCCAGTACTTC.

V and J are TRBV29-1 and TRBJ2-1; TRBD1 is a possible D gene (6 bases). The CDR3 has 14 amino acids. Per the germline V gene, CDR1 is SQVTM and CDR2 is ANQGSEA. V lost 2 bases and J 8 bases, leaving 16 bases between the germline ends. CDR3 nucleotides: TGCAGCGTTGAAAACCCTACAGGGTGGCATGAGCAGTTCTTC. As protein: CSVENPTGWHEQFF.